Given below is one TCR beta chain in context. The antigen is unknown. Sample donors were healthy Caucasian individuals that came from Russia, aged roughly 6 to 95. For every donor, a draw yielded around 9.4 milliliters of peripheral blood. A second PCR, run for about 7 to 11 cycles, used a sample-barcoded 5' primer plus a J-beta primer mix. Each cDNA molecule, via a template-switch adaptor with 12 random nucleotides, was tagged. TCRdb re-derived calls from the 5' RACE reads in MiXCR, one entry per CDR3 protein. Of about 780,000 distinct CDR3 sequences detected, about 42% appear once; the ten largest clones hold around 18%. These data come from a study of blood T cells in healthy people across ages. Study results and limitations: More naive CD4+ cells and higher diversity marked long-lived donors relative to aged donors.

CDR3 size: 14 residues. V lost 8 bases, J lost 0 bases, and 4 bases stayed unmatched. Germline V gene data show CDR1 as SNHLY and CDR2 as FYNNEI. The source is an elderly man in good health. The chain links TRBV2 to TRBJ1-5, with 7 bases identical to TRBD1. The source material was blood. The CDR3 region has the DNA TGTGCCAGCGGGACAGCTTATAGCAATCAGCCCCAGCATTTT. This encodes CASGTAYSNQPQHF.